A selection of T cell receptor beta chains follows, all from one sample in a study of metastatic and nonmetastatic thyroid tumors. TCRdb used MiXCR to call clones anew from the PCR reads. Of 30,000 to 35,000 clones in the sample, about a sixth were seen once. Sample: blood. These receptors originate from a female donor with papillary thyroid cancer or a benign thyroid nodule (not recorded which). Some clones in this sample may be carry-over from other donors' samples. CDR3s include the opening cysteine and the closing phenylalanine or tryptophan. The order of the fields is J gene, clone size, D gene, V gene, CDR3 length, CDR3 DNA, CDR3 protein. A D gene is named only where the DNA matches it firmly. The size field is filled for only some rows; it gives once, few, many or a size class.

>TRBJ2-1|many|NA|TRBV19|14
TGTGCCAGTAGTATCAGAGGGGCTTACAATGAGCAGTTCTTC
CASSIRGAYNEQFF
>TRBJ2-1|many|TRBD1|TRBV28|19
TGTGCCAGCAGCCAAATGGGACAGGGGGCTCGGGTAGCCGGGAATGAGCAGTTCTTC
CASSQMGQGARVAGNEQFF
>TRBJ2-1|many|TRBD2|TRBV28|14
TGTGCCACCAGACTAGCGGGAGGGTTGAATGAGCAGTTCTTC
CATRLAGGLNEQFF
>TRBJ2-3|many|NA|TRBV10-3|14
TGTGCCATCAGGAGGGGGGGCGGCACAGATACGCAGTATTTT
CAIRRGGGTDTQYF
>TRBJ2-5|many|TRBD2|TRBV28|16
TGTGCCAGCAGTGGGGGACTAGCGGGAGAGGTTGAGACCCAGTACTTC
CASSGGLAGEVETQYF
>TRBJ2-1|few|NA|TRBV6-1|15
TGTGCCAGCAGTGATAGGGGTGGCTCCTACAATGAGCAGTTCTTC
CASSDRGGSYNEQFF
>TRBJ2-3|many|TRBD2|TRBV25-1|15
TGTGCCAGCAGTGACCACCTAGCGGTCACAGATACGCAGTATTTT
CASSDHLAVTDTQYF
>TRBJ2-3|many|NA|TRBV6-4|15
TGTGCCAGCAGCCAGGACCACTCTAGCACAGATACGCAGTATTTT
CASSQDHSSTDTQYF
>TRBJ2-1|few|TRBD2|TRBV28|16
TGTGCCAGCATTATCAAAAGCGGGAGTTGGCACAATGAGCAGTTCTTC
CASIIKSGSWHNEQFF
>TRBJ1-2|NA|TRBD1|TRBV20-1|12
TGCAGTTCTAAAGACAGGGGCTATGGCTACACCTTC
CSSKDRGYGYTF
>TRBJ1-2|once|TRBD1|TRBV5-5|15
TGTGCCAGCAGCTTTCTCGGCAGGGGGGCCTATGGCTACACCTTC
CASSFLGRGAYGYTF
>TRBJ1-1|many|TRBD1|TRBV6-1|15
TGTGCCAGCAGCCTGGGGGGACAGCGACAGACTGAAGCTTTCTTT
CASSLGGQRQTEAFF
>TRBJ2-3|many|NA|TRBV29-1|15
TGCAGCGTCGTCCAGGGGATTCATAGCACAGATACGCAGTATTTT
CSVVQGIHSTDTQYF
>TRBJ2-4|many|NA|TRBV20-1|16
TGCAGTGCTGGTGACCCGGGGGAGTTGGCCAAAAACATTCAGTACTTC
CSAGDPGELAKNIQYF
>TRBJ2-1|many|NA|TRBV28|14
TGTGCCAGCAGTTGGGACACCTCCTACAATGAGCAGTTCTTC
CASSWDTSYNEQFF
>TRBJ1-6|many|NA|TRBV20-1|14
TGCAGTGCTAGGGCCGGACGGAATAATTCACCCCTCCACTTT
CSARAGRNNSPLHF
>TRBJ2-3|few|NA|TRBV12-3/TRBV12-4|13
TGTGCCAGCATCAAGACTATTCTGGTTACGCAGTATTTT
CASIKTILVTQYF
>TRBJ1-2|many|NA|TRBV11-2|15
TGTGCCAGCAGCTTAGAATTTAGGGGGTGGAGCGGCTACACCTTC
CASSLEFRGWSGYTF
>TRBJ1-1|many|TRBD1|TRBV9|15
TGTGCCAGCAGCGTAGGGGACAGGGTAGTCACTGAAGCTTTCTTT
CASSVGDRVVTEAFF
>TRBJ2-7|few|TRBD1|TRBV2|14
TGTGCCAGCAGTTTAGATGCAGGGGGATACGAGCAGTACTTC
CASSLDAGGYEQYF
>TRBJ2-7|many|TRBD1|TRBV28|16
TGTGCCAGCAGTTCCCTCCCCGGGACAGGGATCTACGAGCAGTACTTC
CASSSLPGTGIYEQYF
>TRBJ1-3|many|NA|TRBV3-1|16
TGTGCCAGCAGCCATAGGCAGTCCCTCTCTGGAAACACCATATATTTT
CASSHRQSLSGNTIYF
>TRBJ1-1|NA|NA|TRBV18|13
TGTGCCAGCTCCTCAGGGGTTGGCACTGAAGCTTTCTTT
CASSSGVGTEAFF
>TRBJ2-2|many|TRBD2|TRBV28|14
TGTGCCAGCGGACTAGCGGGGTCCACCGGGGAGCTGTTTTTT
CASGLAGSTGELFF
>TRBJ2-1|once|TRBD2|TRBV3-1|14
TGTGCCAGCAGCCAAGTAGCGGGAGGGGGTGAGCAGTTCTTC
CASSQVAGGGEQFF
>TRBJ1-5|NA|NA|TRBV30|13
TGTGCCTGGGCGGAGGGGCAGGGTCAGCCCCAGCATTTT
CAWAEGQGQPQHF
>TRBJ2-7|many|NA|TRBV7-9|13
TGTGCCAGCAGCTTGGCCGGGAGCTACGAGCAGTACTTC
CASSLAGSYEQYF
>TRBJ2-1|few|TRBD2|TRBV28|13
TGTGCCAGCATTCTAAAGGCGGGGGGGGAGCAGTTCTTC
CASILKAGGEQFF
>TRBJ1-2|many|NA|TRBV5-6|14
TGTGCCAGCAGCTTTCGTCATACGTACTATGGCTACACCTTC
CASSFRHTYYGYTF
>TRBJ1-1|many|NA|TRBV13|14
TGTGCCAGCAGCTTACCGACGGGGAACACTGAAGCTTTCTTT
CASSLPTGNTEAFF
>TRBJ1-4|NA|NA|TRBV7-2|14
TGTGCCAGCAGCTTGGGGGGCAGGCTGGAAAAACTGTTTTTT
CASSLGGRLEKLFF
>TRBJ1-2|few|NA|TRBV6-2/TRBV6-3|16
TGTGCCAGCAGTTACTCTTCCCTGGGTGGAGGCTATGGCTACACCTTC
CASSYSSLGGGYGYTF
>TRBJ2-7|many|TRBD2|TRBV7-9|15
TGTGCCAGCAGCTTAACCGGCGGGAGGGAGTACGAGCAGTACTTC
CASSLTGGREYEQYF
>TRBJ2-2|many|TRBD1|TRBV4-2|16
TGTGCCAGCAGCCATGCCGACAGGGATATAACCGGGGAGCTGTTTTTT
CASSHADRDITGELFF
>TRBJ2-7|NA|TRBD2|TRBV7-8|14
TGTGCCAGCAGCTCTCAGCGGGAAGGGTACGAGCAGTACTTC
CASSSQREGYEQYF
>TRBJ1-2|many|NA|TRBV2|13
TGTGCCAGCAGTGAAATTTACCTATATGGCTACACCTTC
CASSEIYLYGYTF
>TRBJ2-7|NA|NA|TRBV7-2|15
TGTGCCAGCAGCTTAGGAGGGGGGCTATTCTACGAGCAGTACTTC
CASSLGGGLFYEQYF
>TRBJ2-1|many|NA|TRBV20-1|11
TGCAGTGCTACTTGGGGCAGGGAGCAGTTCTTC
CSATWGREQFF
>TRBJ2-3|NA|TRBD1|TRBV19|15
TGTGCCAGTAATCCCGGGACAGGGGGCGCAGATACGCAGTATTTT
CASNPGTGGADTQYF
>TRBJ1-5|many|NA|TRBV7-2|14
TGTGCCAGCAGCTTAGGACGACTCAATCAGCCCCAGCATTTT
CASSLGRLNQPQHF
>TRBJ1-1|many|NA|TRBV27|13
TGTGCCAGCAGTTTAGGGGGGTCGACTGAAGCTTTCTTT
CASSLGGSTEAFF
>TRBJ1-5|many|NA|TRBV2|12
TGTGCCAGCAGGGTTAGCAATCAGCCCCAGCATTTT
CASRVSNQPQHF
>TRBJ2-1|many|TRBD2|TRBV3-1|16
TGTGCCAGCAGCCCCTCGGGACTAGCGGGGGGGAATGAGCAGTTCTTC
CASSPSGLAGGNEQFF
>TRBJ2-7|NA|NA|TRBV11-2|16
TGTGCCAGCAGCCTACATGTTGTACTAGTTAGCTACGAGCAGTACTTC
CASSLHVVLVSYEQYF
>TRBJ2-7|NA|NA|TRBV12-3/TRBV12-4|12
TGTGCCAGCATATGGGGTCCGCCCGAGCAGTACTTC
CASIWGPPEQYF
>TRBJ1-5|many|NA|TRBV3-1|13
TGTGCCAGCAGCCAAAGAAGCAATCAGCCCCAGCATTTT
CASSQRSNQPQHF
>TRBJ2-6|many|NA|TRBV3-1|16
TGTGCCAGCAGCCAAGGGTGGCGCTCTGGGGCCAACGTCCTGACTTTC
CASSQGWRSGANVLTF
>TRBJ2-3|few|NA|TRBV6-4|15
TGTGCCAGCTCCCCGGGCTGGAGCTCTTCAGATACGCAGTATTTT
CASSPGWSSSDTQYF
>TRBJ1-6|NA|TRBD1|TRBV5-8|15
TGTGCCAGCAGCTTGGTGGGGGGACAGAATTCACCCCTCCACTTT
CASSLVGGQNSPLHF
>TRBJ2-7|few|NA|TRBV6-1|13
TGTGCCAGCAGTGAAGTTCGCTCCTACGAGCAGTACTTC
CASSEVRSYEQYF